Listed here are 22 T cell receptor beta chains from one sample, sequenced in a study of T cells in Graves' hyperthyroidism and ophthalmopathy. TCR beta CDR3 regions were amplified from RNA. An initial round of RT-PCR targeting the TCR CDR3 relied on the HTBI primer set. TCRdb re-called the multiplex PCR reads through MiXCR, storing one row per CDR3 protein. The sample records about 590,000 distinct CDR3 sequences, approximately 14% being singletons. Source material: blood. All receptors derive from a woman aged 25 to 39 with Graves' hyperthyroidism.

A few counts support this clonotype. The chain carries TRBV6-5 and TRBJ1-2; 8 bases align to TRBD1. This CDR3 region has 14 residues. Germline assignment: CDR1 MNHEY and CDR2 SVGAGI. V shed 4 bases, J shed 6 bases, and the junction held 7 bases outside the gene matches. Here the CDR3 DNA reads TGTGCCAGCAGTTCTCGGACAGGGCTGCATGGCTACACCTTC. Amino acids: CASSSRTGLHGYTF.

This clonotype was counted many times. The chain links TRBV7-8 to TRBJ2-3; TRBD1 or TRBD2 may be the D gene (5 bases each). Germline V CDR1 and CDR2: SGHVS, FQNEAQ. The CDR3 is 14 amino acids. Trimming left V 2 bases short and J 12 bases short, with 18 bases between. CDR3 residues: CASSLSIGANVQYF. CDR3 bases: TGTGCCAGCAGCTTATCTATCGGGGCTAATGTTCAGTATTTT.

This clonotype was seen at least ten times. This chain uses TRBV2 with TRBJ2-7, with D hard to call. The germline CDR1 and CDR2 sequences are SNHLY and FYNNEI. With 7 bases removed from V and 0 bases from J, the gap between germline ends came to 4 bases. The CDR3 is 11 residues long. The CDR3 spells CASKSSYEQYF. In nucleotides, the CDR3 is TGTGCCAGCAAGAGCTCCTACGAGCAGTACTTC.

This clonotype was detected ten times or more. This chain uses TRBV30 with TRBJ1-6; 8 bases map to TRBD1. Germline assignment: CDR1 GTSNPN and CDR2 SVGIG (reference sequence). The V gene end was trimmed by 0 bases and the J gene end by 7 bases; junction bases not matched to a gene: 2. There are 14 residues in the CDR3. CDR3 region: CAWSVGQENSPLHF. Written as DNA, the CDR3 is TGTGCCTGGAGTGTGGGACAGGAGAATTCACCCCTCCACTTT.

This clonotype was counted ten times or more. V is TRBV7-3 and J is TRBJ1-5; D is unclear. The length of the CDR3 is 16 residues. The germline V gene encodes CDR1 SGHTA and CDR2 FQGTGA. Between the trimmed V and J ends, which lost 5 bases and 4 bases, there was a span of 18 bases. CDR3 residues: CASSQNLDKPNQPQHF. In DNA form, the CDR3 reads TGTGCCAGCAGCCAAAACCTCGACAAACCGAATCAGCCCCAGCATTTT.

This clonotype has a count of ten or more. V usage is TRBV7-8 and J usage is TRBJ1-5, with D unclear. With 1 base removed from V and 9 bases from J, the gap between germline ends came to 16 bases. Germline CDR1 reads SGHVS; CDR2 reads FQNEAQ. The CDR3 has 15 amino acids. The CDR3 DNA follows: TGTGCCAGCAGCTTAGAGAGGGCAGGCTGGGGGCCCCAGCATTTT. This codes for CASSLERAGWGPQHF.

This clonotype was counted many times. This chain connects TRBV7-9 to TRBJ2-1; D gene uncertain. The germline CDR1 and CDR2 sequences are SEHNR and FQNEAQ (reference sequence). The CDR3 has 14 residues. Trimming left V 1 base short and J 7 bases short, with 11 bases between. CDR3 nucleotides: TGTGCCAGCAGCTTAGAACTCGATGGGAATGAGCAGTTCTTC. This codes for CASSLELDGNEQFF. The entire variable domain, with the rest obtained from reference TRBV7-9 and TRBJ2-1, is as follows: DTGVSQNPRHKITKRGQNVTFRCDPISEHNRLYWYRQTLGQGPEFLTYFQNEAQLEKSRLLSDRFSAERPKGSFSTLEIQRTEQGDSAMYLCASSLELDGNEQFFGPGTRLTVL.

This clonotype showed up many times. The V gene is TRBV12-3 or TRBV12-4, the J gene TRBJ2-7, with 9 bases identical to TRBD1. V gave up 8 bases and J gave up 5 bases; unmatched junction bases: 13. The CDR3 totals 15 residues. CDR3 sequence: CASGLPGTGLDEQYF. The DNA of the CDR3 is TGTGCCAGCGGCCTGCCCGGGACAGGGCTCGACGAGCAGTACTTC.

This clonotype was counted a few times. V gene TRBV7-3 combines with J gene TRBJ2-2; 10 bases agree with TRBD2. The CDR3 spans 16 residues. V shed 5 bases and J 3 bases; nucleotides not matched to a gene: 6. Germline V gene data show CDR1 as SGHTA and CDR2 as FQGTGA. The CDR3 here is CASSPAGGPDTGELFF. The CDR3 DNA is TGTGCCAGCAGCCCAGCGGGAGGGCCCGACACCGGGGAGCTGTTTTTT.

This clonotype was detected many times. This chain uses TRBV7-2 with TRBJ1-2; no clear D. The V end was cut by 2 bases, the J end by 8 bases, with 15 bases between. This CDR3 has 14 residues. Germline-derived CDR1 and CDR2 are SGHTA and FQGNSA. CDR3: CASSLRGSVRGYTF. The CDR3 DNA is TGTGCCAGCAGCTTACGGGGTTCCGTGAGGGGCTACACCTTC.

This clonotype was seen at least ten times. This rearrangement joins TRBV18 to TRBJ2-1; 14 bases map to TRBD2. CDR3 length: 17 amino acids. Trimming removed 3 bases from V and 7 bases from J; junction bases left unmatched: 8. The germline CDR1 and CDR2 sequences are KGHSH and LQKENI. CDR3: CASSPPGLAGVENEQFF. In DNA, the CDR3 is TGTGCCAGCTCACCTCCGGGACTAGCGGGAGTGGAGAATGAGCAGTTCTTC.

The V gene is TRBV19, the J gene TRBJ2-7, with TRBD1 as a possible D gene (6 bases). The CDR3 runs 13 residues. Germline CDR1 is LNHDA and CDR2 is SQIVND (reference sequence). With 5 bases removed from V and 5 bases from J, the gap between germline ends came to 13 bases. CDR3 bases: TGTGCCAGTAGTGGACAGTTCCGGGACGAGCAGTACTTC. Encoded protein: CASSGQFRDEQYF.

This chain links TRBV30 with TRBJ2-7; 12 bases map to TRBD1. Germline CDR1 reads GTSNPN; CDR2 reads SVGIG (reference sequence). The V segment lost 5 bases and the J segment 5 bases; nucleotides outside the gene matches: 1. The CDR3 extends over 12 amino acids. The CDR3 region is CAWGTGGNEQYF. The CDR3 region has the DNA TGTGCCTGGGGGACAGGGGGCAACGAGCAGTACTTC.

This clonotype was picked up many times. The chain is built from TRBV4-1 and TRBJ2-7, with D tentatively TRBD2 (6 bases). There are 15 residues in the CDR3. CDR1 is MGHRA, CDR2 YSYEKL, per germline. Trimming removed 0 bases at V and 3 bases at J, with 12 bases between. CDR3 sequence reads: CASSQELAQIYEQYF. CDR3 DNA: TGCGCCAGCAGCCAAGAGCTAGCGCAAATCTACGAGCAGTACTTC.

CDR3 loop: CASSLAVRVNEQFF. CDR3 nucleotides: TGTGCCAGCAGCTTAGCCGTAAGAGTCAATGAGCAGTTCTTC. V is TRBV7-8 and J is TRBJ2-1; D not certain. The V and J ends lost 0 bases and 6 bases respectively, with 9 bases between them. CDR1 and CDR2 (germline): SGHVS, FQNEAQ. The CDR3 loop spans 14 amino acids.

This clonotype was seen many times. The rearrangement joins TRBV5-1 to TRBJ1-1; tentatively, D is TRBD1 (5 bases). Germline CDR1 and CDR2: SGHRS and YFSETQ. CDR3 size: 18 residues. V dropped 2 bases and J dropped 1 base, with 21 bases sitting between them. The DNA for the CDR3 is TGCGCCAGCAGCTTCCCGGCCGGGTCGACAGCGTCGAACACTGAAGCTTTCTTT. Residues: CASSFPAGSTASNTEAFF.

This clonotype has a single count. The junction differs from germline at one of its ends, possibly a read error. The rearrangement joins TRBV25-1 to TRBJ1-2; D is undetermined. Germline loops: CDR1 MGHDK, CDR2 SYGVNS. The CDR3 spans 13 residues. The CDR3 protein is CASSDRPTEGCTF. The CDR3 DNA sequence: TGTGCCAGCAGTGACCGACCTACCGAGGGCTGCACCTTC.

This clonotype has only a few counts. The genes are TRBV30 and TRBJ2-1; 13 nucleotides match TRBD2. Germline CDR1 GTSNPN, CDR2 SVGIG (reference sequence). CDR3 length: 17 residues. V gave up 0 bases and J gave up 2 bases; unmatched junction bases: 4. CDR3 amino acids: CAWSVRLAGGPYNEQFF. DNA of the CDR3: TGTGCCTGGAGTGTCAGACTAGCGGGAGGACCCTACAATGAGCAGTTCTTC.

In its sample, this clonotype was seen many times. V is TRBV20-1 and J is TRBJ2-1; tentatively, D is TRBD2 (6 bases). This CDR3 is 13 amino acids long. Trimming shortened V by 5 bases and J by 5 bases, and 13 bases separated the two germline ends. Germline V gene sequence: CDR1 DFQATT, CDR2 SNEGSKA (reference sequence). The CDR3 protein is CSARGRLHNEQFF. CDR3 coding DNA: TGCAGTGCTCGAGGGAGGCTTCACAATGAGCAGTTCTTC.

This clonotype came up a few times. This sequence joins TRBV6-1 and TRBJ1-6, with D perhaps matching TRBD1 (6 bases). Trimming took 7 bases from V and 10 from J, leaving 17 bases between them. Germline V lookup: CDR1 MNHNS, CDR2 SASEGT. This CDR3 spans 14 amino acids. CDR3 sequence: CASNPAAGQSPLHF. CDR3 DNA sequence: TGTGCCAGCAACCCCGCGGCTGGACAGTCACCCCTCCACTTT.

To note about this clonotype: Just one base apart from a much larger clone, this may be a read error. The V call is TRBV12-3 or TRBV12-4, the J call TRBJ2-5, with 7 bases identical to TRBD1. The CDR3 totals 13 residues. J gave up 13 bases and V 8 bases, and 16 bases lay outside the gene matches. The CDR3 DNA sequence: TGTGCCAGCGGTGGACAGGCCCCGTGGATTCCGTACTTC. Protein: CASGGQAPWIPYF.

The chain combines TRBV7-6 with TRBJ2-3; D gene ambiguous. The CDR3 runs to 13 residues. Germline CDR1 reads SGHVS; CDR2 reads FNYEAQ. Trimming cost V 5 bases and J 4 bases, with 10 bases left between them. The CDR3 coding sequence is TGTGCCAGCAGCCCCCGCAGCCCAGATACGCAGTATTTT. Amino acids: CASSPRSPDTQYF.